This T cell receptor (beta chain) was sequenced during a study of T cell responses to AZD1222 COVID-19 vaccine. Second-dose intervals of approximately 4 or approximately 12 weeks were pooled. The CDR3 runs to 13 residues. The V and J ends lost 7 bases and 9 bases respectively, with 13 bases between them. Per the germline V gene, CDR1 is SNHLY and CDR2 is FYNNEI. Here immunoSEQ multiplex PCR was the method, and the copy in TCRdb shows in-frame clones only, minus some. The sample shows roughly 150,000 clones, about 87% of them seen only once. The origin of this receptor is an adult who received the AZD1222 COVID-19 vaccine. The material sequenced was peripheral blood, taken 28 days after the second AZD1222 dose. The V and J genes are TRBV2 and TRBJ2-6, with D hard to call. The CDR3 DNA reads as TGTGCCAGCACAACCTATGTAGGCAACGTCCTGACTTTC. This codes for CASTTYVGNVLTF.